The T cell receptor (beta chain) described here comes from a study of control samples from healthy donors and cancer patients. The CDR3 totals 15 residues. With 0 bases removed from V and 6 bases from J, the gap between germline ends came to 13 bases. Germline V gene lookup returns CDR1 SGHDT and CDR2 YYEEEE. This clone was found a few times. Profiling relied on immunoSEQ multiplex PCR, and the TCRdb table lists in-frame clones only, not all of them. Of about 120,000 clones detected, 80% to 90% appear once; the ten largest clones hold approximately 1.1%. This clonotype was sampled from a woman aged 50 to 60 with colorectal cancer. What was sequenced was PBMCs. The V call is TRBV5-6, the J call TRBJ1-5; D unclear. This CDR3 is CASSLAARSTQPQHF. The DNA of the CDR3 is TGTGCCAGCAGCTTGGCAGCCCGGTCGACTCAGCCCCAGCATTTT.